The 24 T cell receptor beta chains given below trace back to one sample, sequenced in a study of T cell responses to AZD1222 COVID-19 vaccine. Using immunoSEQ multiplex PCR, the repertoire was profiled, and TCRdb retains in-frame clones only, with some absent. The sample comprises 95,000 to 150,000 clones, roughly 86% of which are singletons, and 3.5% to 5% rests with the top ten. This material consisted of peripheral blood, taken on day 0 of AZD1222 vaccination. The receptors originated from an adult in good health.

This chain links TRBV5-6 with TRBJ1-3; tentatively, D is TRBD1 (5 bases). CDR3 length equals 15 residues. Trimming took 6 bases from V and 9 from J, leaving 22 bases between them. The germline V gene encodes CDR1 SGHDT and CDR2 YYEEEE. The CDR3 loop reads CASTTRDSRRRTIYF. The CDR3 DNA reads TGTGCCAGCACTACTAGGGACTCCCGAAGGCGCACCATATATTTT.

The rearrangement uses TRBV19 and TRBJ1-2; 10 bases fit TRBD1. The germline V gene encodes CDR1 LNHDA and CDR2 SQIVND (reference sequence). CDR3 length: 15 amino acids. After removal of 0 bases from V and 6 bases from J, the junction contained 4 bases not matched to a gene. CDR3 in DNA: TGTGCCAGTAGTATAGATCTAGGGACAGGGGATGGCTACACCTTC. Encoded protein: CASSIDLGTGDGYTF.

V gene TRBV7-9 combines with J gene TRBJ1-1; 8 bases are a match to TRBD1. The CDR3 contains 15 residues. J gave up 10 bases and V 2 bases, and 12 bases lay outside the gene matches. Germline CDR1 and CDR2: SEHNR and FQNEAQ (reference sequence). This chain's CDR3 is CASSLPGTGGVSAFF. For the CDR3, the DNA is TGTGCCAGCAGCTTACCGGGGACAGGCGGCGTCTCAGCTTTCTTT.

V usage is TRBV7-9 and J usage is TRBJ2-1, with D uncertain. The CDR3 length is 16 residues. The V end was cut by 1 base, the J end by 5 bases, with 15 bases between. CDR1 is SEHNR, CDR2 FQNEAQ, per germline (reference sequence). The DNA for the CDR3 is TGTGCCAGCAGCTTAGAAGGTCGGGTGGTGGACAATGAGCAGTTCTTC. Its protein is CASSLEGRVVDNEQFF. Full variable domain (outside the CDR3, taken from reference TRBV7-9 and TRBJ2-1): DTGVSQNPRHKITKRGQNVTFRCDPISEHNRLYWYRQTLGQGPEFLTYFQNEAQLEKSRLLSDRFSAERPKGSFSTLEIQRTEQGDSAMYLCASSLEGRVVDNEQFFGPGTRLTVL.

This clone was counted a single time. The same CDR3 can be traced to other DNA sequences in this sample. The chain links TRBV7-9 to TRBJ2-7, with TRBD2 identical over 7 bases. The CDR3 length is 14 residues. Germline CDR1 is SEHNR and CDR2 is FQNEAQ (reference sequence). V lost 0 bases to trimming and J lost 3 bases; unmatched junction nucleotides: 2. In DNA, the CDR3 is TGTGCCAGCAGCTTAGCTGGACTAGACTACGAGCAGTACTTC. This sequence encodes CASSLAGLDYEQYF.

The CDR3 here is CASSQDGVGQPQHF. For the CDR3, the DNA is TGTGCCAGCAGCCAAGATGGGGTAGGGCAGCCCCAGCATTTT. The chain has TRBV3-1 (or the pseudogene TRBV3-2) and TRBJ1-5, with D hard to call. V was pared by 0 bases and J by 7 bases, with 10 bases between. The germline V gene encodes CDR1 LGHDT and CDR2 YNNKEL (reference sequence). This CDR3 spans 14 amino acids.

This CDR3 reads CASSQGIYGDLPGGTDTQYF. The CDR3 coding sequence is TGCGCCAGCAGCCAAGGAATCTACGGGGACTTACCTGGGGGCACAGATACGCAGTATTTT. The rearrangement joins TRBV4-1 to TRBJ2-3; D is perhaps TRBD2 (6 bases). V was trimmed by 1 base and J by 1 base, leaving 24 bases between them. The CDR3 is 20 amino acids. From germline, CDR1 is MGHRA and CDR2 YSYEKL.

The chain employs TRBV28 and TRBJ1-2; 8 bases are a match to TRBD1. Germline loops: CDR1 MDHEN, CDR2 SYDVKM. CDR3 length: 15 amino acids. With 1 base clipped from V and 5 bases from J, the junction kept 6 bases outside the gene matches. CDR3 sequence reads: CASSLSLRTGYGYTF. The DNA for the CDR3 is TGTGCCAGCAGTTTATCACTTAGGACAGGGTATGGCTACACCTTC.

The J gene is TRBJ1-5, the V gene TRBV7-8; maybe TRBD1 (6 bases). Germline values: CDR1 SGHVS, CDR2 FQNEAQ. V lost 5 bases and J lost 6, with 11 bases in between. There are 13 residues in the CDR3. Here the CDR3 reads CASSLQGGQPQHF. The CDR3, as DNA: TGTGCCAGCAGCCTACAGGGTGGTCAGCCCCAGCATTTT.

The chain couples TRBV5-6 to TRBJ1-2; D is undetermined. The germline CDR1 and CDR2 sequences are SGHDT and YYEEEE. V lost 5 bases and J lost 1, with 9 bases in between. The CDR3 has 13 amino acids. CDR3 nucleotides: TGTGCCAGCAGGAGGTCTGTTAACTATGGCTACACCTTC. It specifies CASRRSVNYGYTF.

The chain is built from TRBV9 and TRBJ2-1; D gene uncertain. Trimming stripped 0 bases from V and 8 bases from J, with 12 bases between. Germline CDR1 is SGDLS and CDR2 is YYNGEE. The CDR3 spans 14 residues. The CDR3 sequence: CASSVGVGSHEQFF. CDR3 DNA sequence: TGTGCCAGCAGCGTAGGAGTTGGGTCCCATGAGCAGTTCTTC. Filled out from reference TRBV9 and TRBJ2-1, the complete variable domain reads DSGVTQTPKHLITATGQRVTLRCSPRSGDLSVYWYQQSLDQGLQFLIQYYNGEERAKGNILERFSAQQFPDLHSELNLSSLELGDSALYFCASSVGVGSHEQFFGPGTRLTVL.

This clone was seen only once. The rearrangement links TRBV15 to TRBJ2-3; 7 nucleotides align to TRBD2. After removal of 0 bases from V and 1 base from J, the junction contained 4 bases not matched to a gene. CDR1 and CDR2 from the germline V gene are LNHNV and YYDKDF (reference sequence). This CDR3 contains 16 residues. The DNA for the CDR3 is TGTGCCACCAGCAGAGATGGGAGGGCCGGCACAGATACGCAGTATTTT. Its protein product is CATSRDGRAGTDTQYF.

J is TRBJ2-7 and V is TRBV19; 7 nucleotides agree with TRBD2. Germline CDR1 and CDR2: LNHDA and SQIVND (reference sequence). CDR3 length equals 15 residues. The V segment lost 4 bases and the J segment 0 bases; nucleotides outside the gene matches: 6. The CDR3 here is CASSTLAPYSYEQYF. The CDR3 DNA follows: TGTGCCAGTAGTACACTAGCGCCCTACTCCTACGAGCAGTACTTC.

The J gene is TRBJ2-6, the V gene TRBV27; the D gene is possibly TRBD1 (6 bases). The CDR3 loop spans 18 amino acids. Trimming left V 3 bases short and J 1 base short, with 16 bases between. Germline-derived CDR1 and CDR2 are MNHEY and SMNVEV (reference sequence). CDR3 in DNA: TGTGCCAGCAGTTTCTGGGGGCGTTTTGATTCTGGGGCCAACGTCCTGACTTTC. Amino acid sequence: CASSFWGRFDSGANVLTF.

The chain carries TRBV6-6 and TRBJ1-6; weak D call: TRBD1 (6 bases). The CDR3 contains 16 residues. Per germline, CDR1 MNHNY and CDR2 SVGAGI (reference sequence). Trimming removed 5 bases from V and 6 bases from J, with 17 bases in between. The DNA of the CDR3 is TGTGCCAGCAGTCCACAACAGGGTAATGGTAATTCACCCCTCCACTTT. The encoded protein is CASSPQQGNGNSPLHF.

This sequence joins TRBV24-1 and TRBJ2-2; TRBD2 might be the D (5 bases). CDR1 KGHDR and CDR2 SFDVKD come from the germline V gene. Trimming shortened V by 2 bases and J by 3 bases, and 12 bases separated the two germline ends. The CDR3 is 16 residues long. CDR3 sequence (DNA): TGTGCCACCAGTGATTCCCCCCAGAGGGACACCGGGGAGCTGTTTTTT. This encodes CATSDSPQRDTGELFF.

The V gene is TRBV20-1, the J gene TRBJ2-1; D is possibly TRBD2 (5 bases). Looked up from germline, CDR1 is DFQATT and CDR2 is SNEGSKA (reference sequence). The CDR3 covers 11 residues. Trimming pared 5 bases from V and 10 bases from J, leaving 12 bases between. The CDR3 here is CSALVGGEQFF. The DNA of the CDR3 is TGCAGTGCTCTCGTCGGCGGGGAGCAGTTCTTC.

V usage is TRBV30 and J usage is TRBJ1-1, with 7 bases matching TRBD1. Germline assignment: CDR1 GTSNPN and CDR2 SVGIG (reference sequence). The length of the CDR3 is 14 residues. The ends lost 0 bases at V and 1 base at J; junction bases unmatched: 2. The CDR3 nucleotides are TGTGCCTGGAGTGTGGGACAGCCGAACACTGAAGCTTTCTTT. Amino acids: CAWSVGQPNTEAFF. Together with reference TRBV30 and TRBJ1-1, the CDR3 gives the full variable domain: SQTIHQWPATLVQPVGSPLSLECTVEGTSNPNLYWYRQAAGRGLQLLFYSVGIGQISSEVPQNLSASRPQDRQFILSSKKLLLSDSGFYLCAWSVGQPNTEAFFGQGTRLTVV.

The rearrangement links TRBV6-5 to TRBJ2-7; either TRBD1 or TRBD2 may supply D (5 bases each). Germline CDR1 and CDR2: MNHEY and SVGAGI. Trimming stripped 4 bases from V and 0 bases from J, with 13 bases between. The CDR3 has 15 residues. CDR3 amino acids: CASSFRDLSSYEQYF. The CDR3, as DNA: TGTGCCAGCAGTTTCCGGGACCTAAGCTCCTACGAGCAGTACTTC.

The chain uses TRBV23-1 and TRBJ2-2, with unresolved D. TRBV23-1 is noted as an ORF with a role that remains uncertain. V was cut by 6 bases and J by 11 bases, with 7 bases left in between. This CDR3 is 10 amino acids long. The CDR3 DNA reads TGCGCCAGCAGAGGCGAAGAGCTGTTTTTT. Protein: CASRGEELFF.

The chain employs TRBV19 and TRBJ2-7, with 10 bases fitting TRBD1. CDR1 and CDR2 from the germline V gene are LNHDA and SQIVND (reference sequence). This CDR3 comprises 14 residues. After removal of 5 bases from V and 6 bases from J, the junction contained 7 bases not matched to a gene. This CDR3 is CASSPRQGASEQYF. Written as DNA, the CDR3 is TGTGCCAGTAGTCCACGACAGGGGGCTAGCGAGCAGTACTTC.

V is TRBV3-1 (or the pseudogene TRBV3-2) and J is TRBJ2-7; D is unresolved. The CDR3 has 13 amino acids. Trimming took off 1 base at V and 0 bases at J, with 4 bases between the two ends. Germline loops: CDR1 LGHDT, CDR2 YNNKEL (reference sequence). CDR3 amino acids: CASSQAASYEQYF. The CDR3 region has the DNA TGTGCCAGCAGCCAAGCGGCCTCCTACGAGCAGTACTTC.

V is TRBV11-2 and J is TRBJ2-2; 12 bases line up with TRBD2. Per germline, CDR1 SGHAT and CDR2 FQNNGV. The CDR3 is 16 amino acids. V lost 6 bases and J lost 6; bases outside the gene matches: 8. The CDR3 loop is CASRALAGGPPGELFF. CDR3 DNA sequence: TGTGCCAGCAGAGCTCTAGCGGGGGGGCCCCCCGGGGAGCTGTTTTTT.

The chain combines TRBV5-1 with TRBJ2-1; possibly TRBD1 or TRBD2 for D (6 bases each). Germline loops: CDR1 SGHRS, CDR2 YFSETQ. Trimming removed 2 bases at V and 13 bases at J, with 16 bases between. The CDR3 contains 13 residues. DNA for the CDR3: TGCGCCAGCAGCTTTATAACGGGGGCGAGTCAGTTCTTC. This sequence encodes CASSFITGASQFF.